The entry below gives a single T cell receptor beta chain sequence along with its context. These data originate in a study of technical replicates of blood from a few donors. From germline, CDR1 is MNHEY and CDR2 SMNVEV (reference sequence). Between the trimmed V and J ends, which lost 2 bases and 6 bases, there was a span of 18 bases. CDR3 size: 16 residues. Using immunoSEQ multiplex PCR, the repertoire was profiled, and TCRdb retains in-frame clones only, with some absent. The repertoire holds 60,000 to 80,000 clones, with roughly 90% as singletons. The source of this sequence is a human donor in good health. Some clones in this sample may be carry-over from other donors' samples. J is TRBJ2-3 and V is TRBV27; D is perhaps TRBD1 (7 bases). The sequencing input was PBMCs. The CDR3 DNA reads TGTGCCAGCAGTTTAATGGCAGGGGGAGGTTTGGATACGCAGTATTTT. Translated: CASSLMAGGGLDTQYF.